These 2 T cell receptor beta chains were all obtained from the same sample, sequenced in a study of metastatic and nonmetastatic thyroid tumors. Using MiXCR, TCRdb re-called clones from the PCR reads. The table has fewer than 35,000 clones, roughly 19% seen once. Ahead of thyroid surgery, no patient had received treatment of any kind. Sequencing was performed on blood. The receptors stem from a male donor with papillary thyroid cancer or a benign thyroid nodule (not recorded which). Some clones in this sample may be carry-over from other donors' samples.

This clone was seen a few times. The V and J genes are TRBV12-3 or TRBV12-4 and TRBJ2-2; D gene uncertain. The CDR3 loop spans 13 amino acids. The V end lost 3 bases, the J end lost 9 bases, and 11 bases lay between the germline ends. CDR3 region: CASSLWSTWELFF. The CDR3 region has the DNA TGTGCCAGCAGTTTGTGGTCTACCTGGGAGCTGTTTTTT.

This clone was seen a few times. The chain uses TRBV27 and TRBJ2-2; a possible D gene is TRBD2 (5 bases). The CDR3 runs to 16 residues. CDR1 is MNHEY and CDR2 is SMNVEV in the germline V gene (reference sequence). V lost 5 bases and J 2 bases, leaving 15 bases between the germline ends. CDR3 loop: CASSRDRALNTGELFF. DNA of the CDR3: TGTGCCAGCAGTCGGGATCGAGCGCTTAACACCGGGGAGCTGTTTTTT.